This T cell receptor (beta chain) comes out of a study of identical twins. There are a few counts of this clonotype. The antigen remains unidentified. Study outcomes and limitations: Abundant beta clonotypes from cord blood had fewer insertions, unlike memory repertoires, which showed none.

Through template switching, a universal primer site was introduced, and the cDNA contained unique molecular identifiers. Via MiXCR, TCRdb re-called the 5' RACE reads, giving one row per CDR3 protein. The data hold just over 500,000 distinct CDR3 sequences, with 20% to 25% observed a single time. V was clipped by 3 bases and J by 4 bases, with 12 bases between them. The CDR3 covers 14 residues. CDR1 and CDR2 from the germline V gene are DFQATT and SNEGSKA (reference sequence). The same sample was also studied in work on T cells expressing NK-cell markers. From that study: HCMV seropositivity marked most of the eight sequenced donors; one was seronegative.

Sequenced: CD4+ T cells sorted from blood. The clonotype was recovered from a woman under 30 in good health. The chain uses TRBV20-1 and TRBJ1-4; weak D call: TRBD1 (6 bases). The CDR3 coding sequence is TGCAGTGCTAGGGGGGCCGGGTATAATGAAAAACTGTTTTTT. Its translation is CSARGAGYNEKLFF.